This T cell receptor beta chain was documented in a study of Ad26.COV2.S vaccination and SARS-CoV-2 variants. Study details: Each vaccinee took Ad26.COV2.S intramuscularly, once or twice 56 days apart.

TCRdb's table, derived via immunoSEQ multiplex PCR, lists solely in-frame clones and lacks some. Here the sample spans approximately 300,000 clones, about 82% being singletons. Trimming shortened V by 1 base and J by 8 bases, and 11 bases separated the two germline ends. The CDR3 contains 13 residues. Germline V gives CDR1 SGHVS, CDR2 FQNEAQ. Points on this clone: Other DNA sequences in this sample translate to the same CDR3.

As for treatment: over 15 received Ad26.COV2.S at low or high dose, single or two shots; 5 received placebo; per-sample allocation not given. Sample collection was performed on day 63 after the first vaccine or placebo injection. This person who donated was an adult of 18-55 years in Boston. An Ad26 vector carrying the Wuhan-strain SARS-CoV-2 spike served as the vaccine. The genes are TRBV7-8 and TRBJ1-2; a possible D gene is TRBD1 (5 bases). This TCR was sampled from a person between 18 and 59 years old who received the Ad26.COV2.S COVID-19 vaccine or a placebo. The specimen comprised peripheral blood, sampled in a trial of Ad26.COV2.S vaccine versus placebo. CDR3 nucleotides: TGTGCCAGCAGCTTAGTAAGGGGAGAGGGCTACACCTTC. Translation gives CASSLVRGEGYTF.